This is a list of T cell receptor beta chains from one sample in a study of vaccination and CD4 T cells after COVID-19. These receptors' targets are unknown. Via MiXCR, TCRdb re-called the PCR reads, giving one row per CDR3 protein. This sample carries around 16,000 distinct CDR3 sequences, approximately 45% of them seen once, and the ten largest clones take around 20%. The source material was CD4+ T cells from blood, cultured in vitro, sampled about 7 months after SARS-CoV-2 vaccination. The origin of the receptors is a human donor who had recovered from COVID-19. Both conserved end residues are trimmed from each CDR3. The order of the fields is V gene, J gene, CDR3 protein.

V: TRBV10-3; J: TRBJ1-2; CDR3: AISHRNRGPYGYT
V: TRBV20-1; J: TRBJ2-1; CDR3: SATSGRGASYNEQF
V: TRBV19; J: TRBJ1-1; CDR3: ASSPRGWMTEAF
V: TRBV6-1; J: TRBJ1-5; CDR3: ASRGQGVSNQPQH
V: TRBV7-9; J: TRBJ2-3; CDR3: ASSYLAGTSTDTQY
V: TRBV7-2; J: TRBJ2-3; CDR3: ASSSTGYTDTQY
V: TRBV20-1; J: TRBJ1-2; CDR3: SARRPESFYGYT
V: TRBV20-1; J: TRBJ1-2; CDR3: GAGQLYGYT
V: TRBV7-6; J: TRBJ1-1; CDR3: ASSLGSGTEAF
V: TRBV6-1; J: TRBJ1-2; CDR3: ASTPGALYGYT
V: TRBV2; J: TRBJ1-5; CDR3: ASSDDRHQPQH
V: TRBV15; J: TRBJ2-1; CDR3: ATSRAPPGQGAIEQF
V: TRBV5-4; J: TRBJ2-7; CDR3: ASSSPQANLVQY
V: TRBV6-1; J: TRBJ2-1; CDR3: ASSPRAAGGYEQF
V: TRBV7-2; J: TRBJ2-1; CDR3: ASSLAVLSSGSYNEQF
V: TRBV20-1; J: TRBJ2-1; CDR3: SAKQGGSYNEQF
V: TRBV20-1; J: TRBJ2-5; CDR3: SASEGILETQY
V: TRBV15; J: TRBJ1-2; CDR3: ATSQGDYGYT
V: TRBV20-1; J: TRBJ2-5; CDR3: SARDSRGSQETQY
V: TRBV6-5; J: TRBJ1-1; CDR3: ASSSKKESAEAF
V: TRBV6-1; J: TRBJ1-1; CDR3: ASRKPGQGGEAF
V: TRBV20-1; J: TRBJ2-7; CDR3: SARDPSSYEQY
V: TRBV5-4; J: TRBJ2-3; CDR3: ASSLDYGTDTQY
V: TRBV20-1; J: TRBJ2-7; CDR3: SGGGSSYEQY
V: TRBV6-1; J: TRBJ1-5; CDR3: ASNTGNHQPQH